The subject of this entry is one TCR beta chain. Its antigen is as yet unknown. This sample was taken from a study of intratumoral heterogeneity in liver cancer. Generated by immunoSEQ multiplex PCR, the TCRdb table keeps only in-frame clones and is missing some. The profile covers 20,000 or so clones, with 73% appearing a single time and approximately 18% taken by the ten largest. Germline lookup yields CDR1 SGHVS and CDR2 FQNEAQ. This CDR3 has 14 amino acids. V shed 1 base and J 10 bases; nucleotides not matched to a gene: 4. Study findings and constraints: Tumor-infiltrating lymphocytes were acknowledged as under-represented in the sampling.

The origin of this receptor is a woman aged 70-85 years with hepatocellular carcinoma. The specimen comprised tumor-adjacent normal tissue, sampled before any cancer treatment. The rearrangement links TRBV7-8 to TRBJ2-1, with 10 bases aligning to TRBD1. CDR3: CASSLVGTGVEQFF. CDR3 coding DNA: TGTGCCAGCAGCTTAGTGGGGACAGGGGTCGAGCAGTTCTTC. Full variable domain (outside the CDR3, taken from reference TRBV7-8 and TRBJ2-1): GAGVSQSPRYKVAKRGQDVALRCDPISGHVSLFWYQQALGQGPEFLTYFQNEAQLDKSGLPSDRFFAERPEGSVSTLKIQRTQQEDSAVYLCASSLVGTGVEQFFGPGTRLTVL.